This entry lists 16 T cell receptor beta chains sequenced from one sample in a study of blood T cells in healthy people across ages. Sample-barcoded 5' priming and a J-beta primer mix drove a second PCR of about 6 to 12 cycles. TCRdb reanalysed the 5' RACE reads using MiXCR and keeps one entry per CDR3 protein. The sample carries about 1.4 million distinct CDR3 sequences, 55% to 75% recorded once. Sequenced input: blood. The receptor source for this set is a man between 18 and 35 years old in good health.

The rearrangement joins TRBV6-5 to TRBJ2-5, with 8 bases that match TRBD1. Germline V gives CDR1 MNHEY, CDR2 SVGAGI. V was clipped by 0 bases and J by 5 bases; unmatched bases: 8. The CDR3 extends over 16 amino acids. CDR3 loop: CASSYSRTGLGETQYF. DNA for the CDR3: TGTGCCAGCAGTTACTCGAGGACAGGGCTCGGGGAGACCCAGTACTTC.

The CDR3 here is CASSSEQGRSTHEQYF. CDR3 nucleotides: TGCGCCAGCAGCTCTGAACAGGGACGATCAACCCACGAGCAGTACTTC. The V and J genes are TRBV5-1 and TRBJ2-7; maybe TRBD1 (6 bases). The CDR3 is 16 amino acids. Germline V lookup: CDR1 SGHRS, CDR2 YFSETQ. The V and J ends lost 3 bases and 5 bases respectively, with 21 bases between them.

This clonotype was counted once. CDR3 sequence reads: CSVEYPNLGGELFF. The CDR3 nucleotides read TGCAGCGTTGAATACCCTAACTTAGGCGGGGAGCTGTTTTTT. The chain combines TRBV29-1 with TRBJ2-2; D unclear. The CDR3 is 14 amino acids. The ends were cut back, 2 bases at V and 7 bases at J, with 14 bases in the middle. In germline, CDR1 is SQVTM, CDR2 ANQGSEA.

This clonotype was counted a single time. The chain uses TRBV9 and TRBJ2-3; D gene ambiguous. Trimming took 6 bases from V and 0 from J, leaving 14 bases between them. Germline CDR1 and CDR2: SGDLS and YYNGEE. There are 15 residues in the CDR3. CDR3 DNA: TGTGCCAGCACCCCGGACGGATTTAGCACAGATACGCAGTATTTT. It translates to CASTPDGFSTDTQYF.

The rearrangement joins TRBV5-5 to TRBJ1-4; weak D call: TRBD1 (6 bases). CDR1 SGHKS and CDR2 YYEKEE come from the germline V gene (reference sequence). Trimming cost V 3 bases and J 5 bases, with 14 bases left between them. This CDR3 region has 15 residues. The CDR3 loop is CASSSDRGLNEKLFF. CDR3 sequence (DNA): TGTGCCAGCAGCTCCGACCGGGGGCTGAATGAAAAACTGTTTTTT.

This clonotype was observed a handful of times. The chain is built from TRBV12-3 or TRBV12-4 and TRBJ1-4; D remains unclear. V was shortened by 1 base and J by 0 bases, with 9 bases between the two germline ends. This CDR3 has 16 amino acids. Written as DNA, the CDR3 is TGTGCCAGCAGTTTAGGGTCAGCTACAACTAATGAAAAACTGTTTTTT. This gives the protein CASSLGSATTNEKLFF.

The table lists this clonotype with a few counts. The chain couples TRBV28 to TRBJ2-3; perhaps TRBD2 as D (5 bases). The germline V gene encodes CDR1 MDHEN and CDR2 SYDVKM. V lost 11 bases, J lost 1 base, and 13 bases lay in between. There are 13 residues in the CDR3. This CDR3 is CACGRGGTDTQYF. Here the CDR3 DNA reads TGTGCCTGCGGTCGGGGAGGCACAGATACGCAGTATTTT.

Regarding this clonotype: A junction boundary mismatches the germline segment, possibly from a read error. This sequence joins TRBV7-2 and TRBJ1-5; TRBD1 matches 7 bases. The CDR3 contains 16 residues. Germline assignment: CDR1 SGHTA and CDR2 FQGNSA. The CDR3 spells CACSTGATEQTQPQHF. CDR3 DNA sequence: TGTGCCTGCAGCACAGGGGCCACGGAACAAACGCAGCCCCAGCATTTT.

This rearrangement joins TRBV7-9 to TRBJ2-3; no firm D call. This CDR3 contains 15 residues. In germline, CDR1 is SEHNR, CDR2 FQNEAQ (reference sequence). Trimming cost V 5 bases and J 2 bases, with 14 bases left between them. The CDR3 DNA sequence: TGTGCCAGCAGCCCAGACGGATGGCCCACAGATACGCAGTATTTT. Encoded protein: CASSPDGWPTDTQYF. The variable domain in full, completed from reference TRBV7-9 and TRBJ2-3, reads DTGVSQNPRHKITKRGQNVTFRCDPISEHNRLYWYRQTLGQGPEFLTYFQNEAQLEKSRLLSDRFSAERPKGSFSTLEIQRTEQGDSAMYLCASSPDGWPTDTQYFGPGTRLTVL.

The CDR3 here is CSARDRDRDTYEQYF. CDR3 nucleotides: TGCAGTGCTAGAGACCGGGACAGGGATACCTACGAGCAGTACTTC. The chain links TRBV20-1 to TRBJ2-7; 9 nucleotides line up with TRBD1. J gave up 2 bases and V 0 bases, and 5 bases lay outside the gene matches. The CDR3 totals 15 residues. Germline V CDR1 and CDR2: DFQATT, SNEGSKA (reference sequence).

A word on this clonotype: The junction does not match germline at one end; this may be a read error. The chain carries TRBV27 and TRBJ2-5; 9 bases match TRBD2. The V gene's germline CDR1 is MNHEY and CDR2 SMNVEV (reference sequence). The CDR3 totals 15 residues. The chain's CDR3 is CACSFRGAGGETQYF. For the CDR3, the DNA is TGTGCCTGCAGTTTCCGAGGAGCGGGAGGAGAGACCCAGTACTTC.

CDR3 in amino acids: CSIAVSGDEQFF. In nucleotides, the CDR3 is TGCAGCATTGCCGTAAGTGGCGATGAGCAGTTCTTC. This rearrangement joins TRBV29-1 to TRBJ2-1, with D unresolved. V was cut by 8 bases and J by 8 bases, with 16 bases left in between. The CDR3 is 12 residues long. Germline CDR1 and CDR2: SQVTM and ANQGSEA.

The genes are TRBV2 and TRBJ2-1; the D is unclear. The V gene lost 5 bases and the J gene lost 5 bases, with 16 bases spanning the gap. The CDR3 is 15 residues long. Germline assignment: CDR1 SNHLY and CDR2 FYNNEI. DNA of the CDR3: TGTGCCAGCAGTAGTTCGAGGACGCCCCACAATGAGCAGTTCTTC. Translated, it gives CASSSSRTPHNEQFF.

Concerning this clonotype itself: A junction boundary mismatches the germline segment, possibly from a read error. DNA for the CDR3: TGTGCCCGCAGGCCGGGACTAGCGGGGGTTTACAATGAGCAGTTCTTC. Encoded protein: CARRPGLAGVYNEQFF. The J gene is TRBJ2-1, the V gene TRBV12-3 or TRBV12-4; TRBD2 agrees at 14 bases. The CDR3 has 16 residues.

Details on this clonotype: Without the conserved terminal phenylalanine or tryptophan, this CDR3 likely stems from a read error. The chain is built from TRBV4-1 and TRBJ2-5; D call uncertain. This CDR3 is built from 19 residues. Trimming removed 3 bases at V and 7 bases at J, with 30 bases between. Germline V gene lookup returns CDR1 MGHRA and CDR2 YSYEKL. CDR3: CASSQALPRLRNTEGTQYL. CDR3 nucleotide sequence: TGCGCCAGCAGCCAGGCTCTACCCCGGCTAAGGAATACAGAAGGGACCCAGTACTTG.

The chain couples TRBV20-1 to TRBJ2-5; D is uncertain. V lost 4 bases to trimming and J lost 2 bases, with 20 bases between them. This CDR3 contains 16 residues. Germline-derived CDR1 and CDR2 are DFQATT and SNEGSKA (reference sequence). The CDR3 nucleotides are TGCAGTGCTATACTCTTCGGTAGGCATCATCAAGAGACCCAGTACTTC. It codes for CSAILFGRHHQETQYF.